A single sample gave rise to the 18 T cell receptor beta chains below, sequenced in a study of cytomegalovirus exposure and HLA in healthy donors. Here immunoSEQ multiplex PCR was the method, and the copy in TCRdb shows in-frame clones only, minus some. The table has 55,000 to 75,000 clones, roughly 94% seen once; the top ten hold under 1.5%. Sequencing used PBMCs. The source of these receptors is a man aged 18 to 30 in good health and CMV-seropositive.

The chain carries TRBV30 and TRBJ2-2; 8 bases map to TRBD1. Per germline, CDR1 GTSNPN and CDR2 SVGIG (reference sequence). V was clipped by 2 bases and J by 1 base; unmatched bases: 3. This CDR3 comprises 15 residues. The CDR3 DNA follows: TGTGCCTGGAGTACGGACAGGGTGAACACCGGGGAGCTGTTTTTT. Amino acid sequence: CAWSTDRVNTGELFF.

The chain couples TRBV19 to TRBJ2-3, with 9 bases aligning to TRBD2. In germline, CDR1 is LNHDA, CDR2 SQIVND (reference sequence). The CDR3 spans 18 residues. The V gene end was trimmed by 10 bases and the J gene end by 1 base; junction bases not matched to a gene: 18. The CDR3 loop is CATARVVAGVGGTDTQYF. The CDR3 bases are TGTGCCACCGCGAGGGTAGTAGCGGGGGTAGGTGGCACAGATACGCAGTATTTT.

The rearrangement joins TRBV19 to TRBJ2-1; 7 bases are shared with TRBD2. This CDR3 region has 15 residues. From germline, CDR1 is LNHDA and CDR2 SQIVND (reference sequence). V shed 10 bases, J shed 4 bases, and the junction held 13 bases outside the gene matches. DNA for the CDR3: TGTGCCACCTCTCACCCCAGCGGGAAGTACAATGAGCAGTTCTTC. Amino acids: CATSHPSGKYNEQFF. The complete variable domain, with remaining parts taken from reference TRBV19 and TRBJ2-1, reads DGGITQSPKYLFRKEGQNVTLSCEQNLNHDAMYWYRQDPGQGLRLIYYSQIVNDFQKGDIAEGYSVSREKKESFPLTVTSAQKNPTAFYLCATSHPSGKYNEQFFGPGTRLTVL.

The CDR3 here is CAWSAQGDQPQHF. CDR3 DNA: TGTGCCTGGAGCGCACAGGGGGACCAGCCCCAGCATTTT. The rearrangement links TRBV30 to TRBJ1-5; 8 bases fit TRBD1. Germline CDR1 GTSNPN, CDR2 SVGIG (reference sequence). The CDR3 covers 13 residues. The junction had 5 bases not matched to a gene; V was cut back by 3 bases and J by 7 bases.

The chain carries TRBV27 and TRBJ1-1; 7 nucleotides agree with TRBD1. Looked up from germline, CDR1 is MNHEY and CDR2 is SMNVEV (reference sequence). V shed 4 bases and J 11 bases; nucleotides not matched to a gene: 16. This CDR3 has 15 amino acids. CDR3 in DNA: TGTGCCAGCAGTTGCCCGCCGACAGGGACGAAGTGGGCTTTCTTT. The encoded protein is CASSCPPTGTKWAFF.

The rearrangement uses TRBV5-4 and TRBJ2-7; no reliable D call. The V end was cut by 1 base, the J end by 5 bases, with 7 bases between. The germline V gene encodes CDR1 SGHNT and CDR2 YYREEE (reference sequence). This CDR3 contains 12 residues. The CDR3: CASSLLLHEQYF. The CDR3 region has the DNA TGTGCCAGCAGCTTGCTTCTTCACGAGCAGTACTTC.

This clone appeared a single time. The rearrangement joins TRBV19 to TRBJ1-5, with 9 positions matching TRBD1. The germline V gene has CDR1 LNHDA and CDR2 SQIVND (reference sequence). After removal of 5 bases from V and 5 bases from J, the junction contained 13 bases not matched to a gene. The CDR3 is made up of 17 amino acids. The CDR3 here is CASSAGLKTGGHQPQHF. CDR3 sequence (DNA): TGTGCCAGTAGTGCGGGCCTCAAAACAGGGGGCCATCAGCCCCAGCATTTT.

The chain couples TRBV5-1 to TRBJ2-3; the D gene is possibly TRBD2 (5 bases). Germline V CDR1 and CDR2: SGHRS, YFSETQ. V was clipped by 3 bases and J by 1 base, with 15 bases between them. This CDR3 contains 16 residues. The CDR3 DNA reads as TGCGCCAGCAGCTCCGGTAAGGGAGCGGGCACAGATACGCAGTATTTT. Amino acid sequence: CASSSGKGAGTDTQYF.

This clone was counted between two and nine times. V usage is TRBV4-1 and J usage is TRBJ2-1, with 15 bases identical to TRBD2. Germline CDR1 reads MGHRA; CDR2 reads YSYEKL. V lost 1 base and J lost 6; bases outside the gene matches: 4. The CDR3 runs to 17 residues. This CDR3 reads CASSQVWGLAGGNEQFF. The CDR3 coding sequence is TGCGCCAGCAGCCAAGTATGGGGACTAGCGGGAGGCAATGAGCAGTTCTTC.

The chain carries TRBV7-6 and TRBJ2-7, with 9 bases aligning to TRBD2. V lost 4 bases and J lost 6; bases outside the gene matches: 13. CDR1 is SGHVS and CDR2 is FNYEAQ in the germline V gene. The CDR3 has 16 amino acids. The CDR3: CASSSSSGMDLREQYF. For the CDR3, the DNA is TGTGCCAGCAGCTCCTCTAGCGGGATGGACCTACGCGAGCAGTACTTC.

The CDR3 nucleotides are TGTGCCAGCAGCCCCGGGGGAGTCGGCGAGCAGTACTTC. Encoded protein: CASSPGGVGEQYF. The rearrangement joins TRBV4-2 to TRBJ2-7; possible D gene TRBD2, 6 bases. This CDR3 has 13 amino acids. Trimming took off 4 bases at V and 6 bases at J, with 13 bases between the two ends. Germline values: CDR1 LGHNA, CDR2 YNFKEQ.

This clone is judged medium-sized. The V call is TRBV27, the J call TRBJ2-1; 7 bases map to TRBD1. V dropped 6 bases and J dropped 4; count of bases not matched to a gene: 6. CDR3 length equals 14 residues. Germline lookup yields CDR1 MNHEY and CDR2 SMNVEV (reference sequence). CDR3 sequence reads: CASSRTGPYNEQFF. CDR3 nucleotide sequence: TGTGCCAGCAGCCGGACAGGACCGTACAATGAGCAGTTCTTC.

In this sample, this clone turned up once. For the CDR3, the DNA is TGTGCCAGCAGCCAAGTTCCGACCGGACAGGGCTACAATGAGCAGTTCTTC. Protein: CASSQVPTGQGYNEQFF. This rearrangement joins TRBV4-2 to TRBJ2-1; 8 nucleotides align to TRBD1. The ends lost 1 base at V and 3 bases at J; junction bases unmatched: 8. Germline CDR1 reads LGHNA; CDR2 reads YNFKEQ. This CDR3 is 17 amino acids long.

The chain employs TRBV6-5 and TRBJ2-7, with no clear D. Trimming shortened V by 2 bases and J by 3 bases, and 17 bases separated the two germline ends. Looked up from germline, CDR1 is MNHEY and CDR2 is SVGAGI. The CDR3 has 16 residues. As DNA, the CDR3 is TGTGCCAGCAGTTACAGAGGCAAGAACAATCACTACGAGCAGTACTTC. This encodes CASSYRGKNNHYEQYF.

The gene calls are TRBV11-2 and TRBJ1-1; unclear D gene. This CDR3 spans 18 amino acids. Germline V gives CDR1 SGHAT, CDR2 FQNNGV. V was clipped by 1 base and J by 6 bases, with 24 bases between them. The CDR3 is CASSLAVRGGAAIPEAFF. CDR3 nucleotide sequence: TGTGCCAGCAGCTTAGCAGTACGAGGAGGTGCGGCAATCCCTGAAGCTTTCTTT.

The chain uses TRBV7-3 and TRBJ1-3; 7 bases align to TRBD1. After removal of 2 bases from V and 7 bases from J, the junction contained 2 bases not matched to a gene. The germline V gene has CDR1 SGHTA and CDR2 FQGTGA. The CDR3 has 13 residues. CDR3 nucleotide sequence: TGTGCCAGCAGCTTAGGCAGGGGGAACACCATATATTTT. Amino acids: CASSLGRGNTIYF.

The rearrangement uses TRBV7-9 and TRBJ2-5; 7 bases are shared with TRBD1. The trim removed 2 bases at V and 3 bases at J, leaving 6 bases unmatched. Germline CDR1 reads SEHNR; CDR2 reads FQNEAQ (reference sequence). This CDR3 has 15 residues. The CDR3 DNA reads TGTGCCAGCAGCTTACCCCGAGGGGGCAAAGAGACCCAGTACTTC. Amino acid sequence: CASSLPRGGKETQYF. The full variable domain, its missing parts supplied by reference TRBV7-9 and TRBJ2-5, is DTGVSQNPRHKITKRGQNVTFRCDPISEHNRLYWYRQTLGQGPEFLTYFQNEAQLEKSRLLSDRFSAERPKGSFSTLEIQRTEQGDSAMYLCASSLPRGGKETQYFGPGTRLLVL.

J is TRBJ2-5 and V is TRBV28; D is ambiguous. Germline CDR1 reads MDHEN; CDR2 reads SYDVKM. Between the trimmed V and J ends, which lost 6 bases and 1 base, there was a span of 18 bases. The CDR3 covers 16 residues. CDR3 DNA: TGTGCCAGCAGCCCGACTCCCATAACCCTCCAAGAGACCCAGTACTTC. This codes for CASSPTPITLQETQYF.